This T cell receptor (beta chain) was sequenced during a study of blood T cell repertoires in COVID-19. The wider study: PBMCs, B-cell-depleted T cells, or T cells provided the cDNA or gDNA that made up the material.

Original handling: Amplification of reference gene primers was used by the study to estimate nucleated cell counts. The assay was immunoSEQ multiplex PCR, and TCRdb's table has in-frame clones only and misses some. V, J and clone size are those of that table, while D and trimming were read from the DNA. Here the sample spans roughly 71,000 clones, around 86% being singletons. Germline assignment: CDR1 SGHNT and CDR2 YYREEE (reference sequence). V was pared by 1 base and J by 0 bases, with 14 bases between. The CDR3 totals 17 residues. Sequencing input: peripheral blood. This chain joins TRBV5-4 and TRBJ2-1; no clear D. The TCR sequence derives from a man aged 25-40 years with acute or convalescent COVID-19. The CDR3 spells CASSLSPRLSSYNEQFF. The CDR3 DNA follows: TGTGCCAGCAGCTTGTCCCCCAGACTGAGCTCCTACAATGAGCAGTTCTTC.